This TCR beta chain is from a study of glioma-infiltrating T cells after dendritic cell vaccination. Study summary: Patients received three intradermal dendritic cell vaccine injections at biweekly intervals. General study points: Estimated pretreatment TIL content predicted outcome after dendritic cell vaccination. Complete blood and tumor specimen sets were limited to few patients.

In regard to this clone: The antigen remains unidentified.

Trimming took 4 bases from V and 7 from J; bases not matched to a gene: 6. Germline V lookup: CDR1 SGHDT, CDR2 YYEEEE. CDR3 size: 13 residues. PBMC sampling occurred before vaccination, two weeks after the third dose, and at progression. Using immunoSEQ multiplex PCR, the repertoire was profiled, and TCRdb retains in-frame clones only, with some absent. Of roughly 90,000 clones listed, 85% to 90% were seen once; the top ten hold about a sixth. The sample was blood, taken before dendritic cell vaccination. The rearrangement links TRBV5-6 to TRBJ1-2, with 8 bases aligning to TRBD1. This receptor was obtained from a human donor with glioblastoma. CDR3: CASSMDRVGGYTF. The CDR3 region has the DNA TGTGCCAGCAGCATGGACAGGGTCGGTGGCTACACCTTC.